Below are 2 T cell receptor beta chains sequenced from a single sample in a study of blood T cell repertoires in COVID-19. Repertoires were generated with immunoSEQ multiplex PCR, while TCRdb's copy carries only in-frame clones and drops some. The sample gives about 59,000 clones, less than 80% of which show up once; less than 10% is in the top ten. The sample was peripheral blood. Receptors were obtained from a human donor in a cohort sampled during active COVID-19.

The chain couples TRBV20-1 to TRBJ2-7; D gene unclear. Germline V gene lookup returns CDR1 DFQATT and CDR2 SNEGSKA (reference sequence). The CDR3 is 14 residues long. With 3 bases removed from V and 5 bases from J, the gap between germline ends came to 17 bases. The CDR3 sequence: CSASSYDSPHEQYF. The CDR3, as DNA: TGCAGTGCTAGTTCCTATGACTCCCCGCACGAGCAGTACTTC.

The chain employs TRBV18 and TRBJ1-5, with D maybe TRBD1 (5 bases). From germline, CDR1 is KGHSH and CDR2 LQKENI. V gave up 4 bases and J gave up 1 base, with 11 bases separating them. The CDR3 spans 15 residues. This CDR3 reads CASSQDTLSNQPQHF. In nucleotides, the CDR3 is TGTGCCAGCTCACAGGACACATTAAGCAATCAGCCCCAGCATTTT.